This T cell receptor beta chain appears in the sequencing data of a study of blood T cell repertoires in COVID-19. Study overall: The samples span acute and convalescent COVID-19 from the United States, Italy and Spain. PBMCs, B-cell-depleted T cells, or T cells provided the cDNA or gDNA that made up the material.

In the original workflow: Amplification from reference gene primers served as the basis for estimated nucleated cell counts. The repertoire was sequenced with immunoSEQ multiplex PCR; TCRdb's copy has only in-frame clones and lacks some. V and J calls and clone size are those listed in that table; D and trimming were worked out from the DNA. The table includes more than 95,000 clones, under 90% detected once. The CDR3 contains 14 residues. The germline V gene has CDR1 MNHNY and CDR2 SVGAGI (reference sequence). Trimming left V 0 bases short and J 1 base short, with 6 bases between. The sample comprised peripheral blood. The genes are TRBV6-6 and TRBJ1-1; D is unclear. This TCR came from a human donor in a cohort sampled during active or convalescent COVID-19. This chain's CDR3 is CASSYSRGNTEAFF. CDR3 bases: TGTGCCAGCAGTTACTCCCGGGGGAACACTGAAGCTTTCTTT.